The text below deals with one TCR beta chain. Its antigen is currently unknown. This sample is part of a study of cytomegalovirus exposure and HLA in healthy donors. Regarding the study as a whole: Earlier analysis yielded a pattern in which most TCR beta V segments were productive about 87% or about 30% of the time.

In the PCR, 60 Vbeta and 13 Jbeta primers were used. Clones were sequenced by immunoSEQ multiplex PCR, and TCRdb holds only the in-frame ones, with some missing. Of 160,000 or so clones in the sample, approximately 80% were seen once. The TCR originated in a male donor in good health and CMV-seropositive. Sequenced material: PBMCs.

The chain's CDR3 is CASSQDRANEKLFF. Here the CDR3 DNA reads TGTGCCAGCAGCCAGGACAGGGCCAATGAAAAACTGTTTTTT. The chain uses TRBV14 and TRBJ1-4, with 8 bases matching TRBD1. The J segment lost 5 bases and the V segment lost 3 bases, leaving 2 bases of the junction unmatched. Looked up from germline, CDR1 is SGHDN and CDR2 is FVKESK. This CDR3 comprises 14 residues.